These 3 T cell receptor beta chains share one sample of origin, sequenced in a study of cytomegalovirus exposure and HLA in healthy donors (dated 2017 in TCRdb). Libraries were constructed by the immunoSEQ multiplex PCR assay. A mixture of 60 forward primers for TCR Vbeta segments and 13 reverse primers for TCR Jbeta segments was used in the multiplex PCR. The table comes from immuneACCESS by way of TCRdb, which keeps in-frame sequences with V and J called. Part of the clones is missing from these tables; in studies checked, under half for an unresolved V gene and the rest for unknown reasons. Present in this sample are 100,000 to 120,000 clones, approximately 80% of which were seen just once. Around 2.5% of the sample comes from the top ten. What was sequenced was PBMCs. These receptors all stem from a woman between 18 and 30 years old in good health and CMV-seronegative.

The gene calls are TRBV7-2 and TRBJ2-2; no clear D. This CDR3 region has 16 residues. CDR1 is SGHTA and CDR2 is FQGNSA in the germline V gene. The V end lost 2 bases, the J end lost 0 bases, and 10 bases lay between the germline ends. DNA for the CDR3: TGTGCCAGCAGCTTATTGAGTCCGACGAACACCGGGGAGCTGTTTTTT. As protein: CASSLLSPTNTGELFF.

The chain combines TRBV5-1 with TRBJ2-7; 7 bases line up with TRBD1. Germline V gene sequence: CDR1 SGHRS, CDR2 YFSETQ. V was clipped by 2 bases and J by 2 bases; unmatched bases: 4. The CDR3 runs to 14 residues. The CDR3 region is CASSFGQAAYEQYF. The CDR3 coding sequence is TGCGCCAGCAGCTTTGGACAGGCAGCCTACGAGCAGTACTTC.

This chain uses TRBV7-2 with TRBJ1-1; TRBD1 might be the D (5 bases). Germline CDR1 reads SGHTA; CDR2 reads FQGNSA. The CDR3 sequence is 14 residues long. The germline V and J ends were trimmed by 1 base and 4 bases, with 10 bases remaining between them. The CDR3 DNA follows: TGTGCCAGCAGCTTAGGGGGGGTTGGCACTGAAGCTTTCTTT. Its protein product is CASSLGGVGTEAFF.